The rows below give T cell receptor beta chains drawn from one sample of a study of siplizumab effects on memory and regulatory T cells. The method was immunoSEQ multiplex PCR; TCRdb's version includes in-frame clones alone and lacks a portion of them. This repertoire shows 85,000 to 130,000 clones, over 90% found once; its top ten account for 0.55% to 0.8%. The material sequenced was Tregs sorted from blood. These receptors were taken from a human donor in good health. The CDR3 runs from the conserved cysteine through the conserved F or W. The D gene is left open where the match is weak. The listing skips clone size in some rows; elsewhere it reads once, few, many or a size class.

v_gene: TRBV6-6
abundance: -
j_gene: TRBJ2-7
d_gene: -
CDR3aa: CASSPNTPDPTYEQYF
CDR3nt: TGTGCCAGCAGTCCGAATACCCCGGACCCTACCTACGAGCAGTACTTC

v_gene: TRBV11-3
abundance: -
j_gene: TRBJ2-7
d_gene: -
CDR3aa: CASSLVGLSGEQYF
CDR3nt: TGTGCCAGCAGCTTAGTCGGGCTAAGCGGCGAGCAGTACTTC

v_gene: TRBV7-9
abundance: -
j_gene: TRBJ1-2
d_gene: -
CDR3aa: CASSLDVGATGYTF
CDR3nt: TGTGCCAGCAGCTTAGACGTGGGGGCGACTGGCTACACCTTC

v_gene: TRBV9
abundance: -
j_gene: TRBJ1-4
d_gene: -
CDR3aa: CASSVSGMNEKLFF
CDR3nt: TGTGCCAGCAGCGTATCAGGCATGAATGAAAAACTGTTTTTT

v_gene: TRBV6-1
abundance: -
j_gene: TRBJ1-3
d_gene: -
CDR3aa: CASSEQDGNTIYF
CDR3nt: TGTGCCAGCAGTGAACAGGACGGAAACACCATATATTTT

v_gene: TRBV7-9
abundance: -
j_gene: TRBJ2-5
d_gene: -
CDR3aa: CASSLGGAGSETQYF
CDR3nt: TGTGCCAGCAGCTTGGGGGGCGCAGGTTCGGAGACCCAGTACTTC

v_gene: TRBV6-6
abundance: -
j_gene: TRBJ2-7
d_gene: -
CDR3aa: CASSFGQGGYEQYF
CDR3nt: TGTGCCAGCAGTTTTGGGCAGGGGGGTTACGAGCAGTACTTC

v_gene: TRBV5-1
abundance: -
j_gene: TRBJ2-1
d_gene: -
CDR3aa: CASSFSGPYSYNEQFF
CDR3nt: TGCGCCAGCAGCTTTTCCGGGCCTTACTCCTACAATGAGCAGTTCTTC

v_gene: TRBV6-6
abundance: -
j_gene: TRBJ2-7
d_gene: TRBD1
CDR3aa: CASSYPRGQGAYEQYF
CDR3nt: TGTGCCAGCAGTTACCCCCGAGGACAGGGGGCCTACGAGCAGTACTTC

v_gene: TRBV9
abundance: -
j_gene: TRBJ2-1
d_gene: -
CDR3aa: CASSVGGSYNEQFF
CDR3nt: TGTGCCAGCAGTGTCGGGGGCTCCTACAATGAGCAGTTCTTC

v_gene: TRBV7-3
abundance: -
j_gene: TRBJ1-1
d_gene: -
CDR3aa: CASSAIGGTEAFF
CDR3nt: TGTGCCAGCAGCGCTATAGGGGGCACTGAAGCTTTCTTT

v_gene: TRBV11-1
abundance: once
j_gene: TRBJ1-2
d_gene: -
CDR3aa: CASSPRGVGYGYTF
CDR3nt: TGTGCCAGCAGCCCGAGGGGGGTCGGGTATGGCTACACCTTC

v_gene: TRBV7-2
abundance: once
j_gene: TRBJ1-4
d_gene: TRBD1
CDR3aa: CASSPGQGEKLFF
CDR3nt: TGTGCCAGCAGCCCGGGACAGGGCGAAAAACTGTTTTTT

v_gene: TRBV11-3
abundance: -
j_gene: TRBJ2-1
d_gene: -
CDR3aa: CASSPSGPYNEQFF
CDR3nt: TGTGCCAGCAGCCCCTCAGGTCCGTACAATGAGCAGTTCTTC

v_gene: TRBV6-1
abundance: -
j_gene: TRBJ1-5
d_gene: -
CDR3aa: CASSEFREARPQHF
CDR3nt: TGTGCCAGCAGTGAATTCAGGGAAGCTCGGCCCCAGCATTTT

v_gene: TRBV7-2
abundance: -
j_gene: TRBJ2-3
d_gene: TRBD2
CDR3aa: CASSSRSGGTGDTQYF
CDR3nt: TGTGCCAGCAGCTCTCGTTCGGGGGGTACCGGGGATACGCAGTATTTT

v_gene: TRBV4-2
abundance: once
j_gene: TRBJ1-6
d_gene: TRBD1
CDR3aa: CASSQAKGTGGRGSPLHF
CDR3nt: TGTGCCAGCAGCCAAGCTAAAGGGACAGGGGGCCGCGGTTCACCCCTCCACTTT

v_gene: TRBV5-1
abundance: -
j_gene: TRBJ2-1
d_gene: TRBD2
CDR3aa: CASGSGGSRGNEQFF
CDR3nt: TGCGCCAGCGGAAGTGGCGGGAGCCGAGGCAATGAGCAGTTCTTC

v_gene: TRBV7-9
abundance: -
j_gene: TRBJ2-6
d_gene: -
CDR3aa: CASSLGDLALRAGANVLTF
CDR3nt: TGTGCCAGCAGCTTAGGGGACCTGGCCCTAAGGGCTGGGGCCAACGTCCTGACTTTC

v_gene: TRBV6-5
abundance: -
j_gene: TRBJ2-7
d_gene: TRBD2
CDR3aa: CASNLAGGYEQYF
CDR3nt: TGTGCCAGTAACCTAGCGGGCGGCTACGAGCAGTACTTC

v_gene: TRBV14
abundance: -
j_gene: TRBJ1-1
d_gene: -
CDR3aa: CASSQGHQIMNTEAFF
CDR3nt: TGTGCCAGCAGCCAGGGACACCAAATAATGAACACTGAAGCTTTCTTT

v_gene: TRBV10-3
abundance: -
j_gene: TRBJ1-1
d_gene: TRBD1
CDR3aa: CAISVGTGGEAFF
CDR3nt: TGTGCCATCAGTGTTGGGACAGGGGGTGAAGCTTTCTTT

v_gene: TRBV9
abundance: -
j_gene: TRBJ1-1
d_gene: TRBD1
CDR3aa: CASSPGRGRSEAFF
CDR3nt: TGTGCCAGCAGCCCTGGCAGGGGGCGTTCTGAAGCTTTCTTT